The rows below give T cell receptor beta chains drawn from one sample of a study of blood T cells in healthy people across ages. TCRdb analysed the 5' RACE reads with MiXCR anew, one entry per CDR3 protein. The data hold roughly 800,000 distinct CDR3 sequences, with 20% to 30% observed a single time. In addition, the sample was reused for a study of T cells of mothers and their children.

Specimen: blood. The origin of the receptors is a boy aged 5-17 years in good health. The conserved cysteine and the conserved F or W are not part of the CDR3 here. Fields, in order: J gene, V gene, CDR3 protein.

J gene: TRBJ1-2; V gene: TRBV29-1; CDR3 protein: SFTSLDTYGYT
J gene: TRBJ1-4; V gene: TRBV7-2; CDR3 protein: ASSKQGTNEKLF
J gene: .; V gene: TRBV6-1; CDR3 protein: ASRAPAGDEQF
J gene: TRBJ2-1; V gene: TRBV27; CDR3 protein: ASSFGRNL
J gene: TRBJ2-7; V gene: TRBV27; CDR3 protein: ASSLATGDYEQY
J gene: TRBJ2-7; V gene: TRBV7-9; CDR3 protein: ASSPRLAGVDEQY
J gene: TRBJ2-1; V gene: TRBV29-1; CDR3 protein: SVEFPGLPYNEQF
J gene: TRBJ1-2; V gene: TRBV5-5; CDR3 protein: ASRETGVNGYT
J gene: TRBJ2-5; V gene: TRBV20-1; CDR3 protein: SAMGQETQY
J gene: TRBJ1-4; V gene: TRBV6-1; CDR3 protein: ASSAGDGEKLF
J gene: TRBJ1-4; V gene: TRBV28; CDR3 protein: ASSFPGRKITNEKLF
J gene: TRBJ2-3; V gene: TRBV12-5; CDR3 protein: ASGSKGTSTDTQY
J gene: .; V gene: TRBV7-8; CDR3 protein: ASSLAALKETQY
J gene: TRBJ1-1; V gene: TRBV5-6; CDR3 protein: ASSLDDEAF
J gene: TRBJ2-2; V gene: TRBV29-1; CDR3 protein: SVESSGPNTGELF
J gene: TRBJ2-1; V gene: TRBV15; CDR3 protein: ATSSAAGLGNEQF